Only a few counts were recorded for the clone carrying this TCR beta chain. The antigen remains unidentified. This sample includes further DNA sequences coding for the same CDR3. The data belong to a study of cytomegalovirus exposure and HLA in healthy donors. Study observations and caveats: More clonal expansion characterized HLA-associated TCR beta chains than equally common others in a later analysis. The authors later linked a missense DCLRE1C variant to TCR beta V- and J-gene trimming.

13 Jbeta primers and 60 Vbeta primers were used for the PCR. Produced via immunoSEQ multiplex PCR; TCRdb's table is partial and in-frame only. The data show around 130,000 clones, with roughly 77% seen just once and 5% to 6.5% held by the top ten. The CDR3 consists of 16 residues. Germline CDR1 SGHNT, CDR2 YYREEE (reference sequence). V gave up 0 bases and J gave up 1 base, with 11 bases separating them. This chain links TRBV5-4 with TRBJ1-3, with D uncertain. The specimen was PBMCs. This receptor was obtained from a man in his thirties or forties in good health and CMV-seronegative. Here the CDR3 DNA reads TGTGCCAGCAGCTTGGGGGGAGTCGGGTCTGGAAACACCATATATTTT. This codes for CASSLGGVGSGNTIYF.